What follows describes a single T cell receptor beta chain. The data were obtained in a study of T cell changes during pregnancy in multiple sclerosis. TCRdb's copy holds only in-frame clones and misses some; the assay was immunoSEQ multiplex PCR. This table has 49,000 or so clones, 92% appearing once. Unmatched junction bases numbered 7, after V lost 3 bases and J lost 0 bases. The CDR3 length is 18 residues. CDR1 is KGHSH and CDR2 is LQKENI in the germline V gene. The sample here was peripheral blood, taken in the third trimester of pregnancy. The origin of this receptor is a female donor with multiple sclerosis, enrolled in a pregnancy study. The chain uses TRBV18 and TRBJ2-6, with 8 positions matching TRBD1. In DNA, the CDR3 is TGTGCCAGCTCACCTCTGGGACAGGTAAACTCTGGGGCCAACGTCCTGACTTTC. Amino acids: CASSPLGQVNSGANVLTF. The full variable domain, with the rest looked up from reference TRBV18 and TRBJ2-6, is NAGVMQNPRHLVRRRGQEARLRCSPMKGHSHVYWYRQLPEEGLKFMVYLQKENIIDESGMPKERFSAEFPKEGPSILRIQQVVRGDSAAYFCASSPLGQVNSGANVLTFGAGSRLTVL.